The rows below give T cell receptor beta chains drawn from one sample of a study of Ad26.COV2.S vaccination and SARS-CoV-2 variants. Clones were sequenced by immunoSEQ multiplex PCR, and TCRdb holds only the in-frame ones, with some missing. Here the sample spans 300,000 to 500,000 clones, approximately 91% being singletons. Material: peripheral blood, obtained in a trial of Ad26.COV2.S vaccine versus placebo. The receptors stem from a person aged 18-60 years who received the Ad26.COV2.S COVID-19 vaccine or a placebo. CDR3s include the opening cysteine and the closing phenylalanine or tryptophan. D genes are given only for firm matches. The listing skips clone size in some rows; elsewhere it reads once, few, many or a size class.

v_gene: TRBV7-2
j_gene: TRBJ2-1
d_gene: NA
abundance: NA
CDR3aa: CASSPRGDNEQFF
CDR3nt: TGTGCCAGCAGCCCTCGAGGGGACAATGAGCAGTTCTTC

v_gene: TRBV7-8
j_gene: TRBJ2-5
d_gene: NA
abundance: NA
CDR3aa: CASSSGQQQETQYF
CDR3nt: TGTGCCAGCAGCTCAGGCCAGCAGCAAGAGACCCAGTACTTC

v_gene: TRBV30
j_gene: TRBJ1-1
d_gene: NA
abundance: NA
CDR3aa: CAWSPSHGNTEAFF
CDR3nt: TGTGCCTGGAGTCCATCTCATGGGAACACTGAAGCTTTCTTT

v_gene: TRBV12-3/TRBV12-4
j_gene: TRBJ1-2
d_gene: NA
abundance: NA
CDR3aa: CASSFSGFYGYTF
CDR3nt: TGTGCCAGCAGTTTTTCCGGATTCTATGGCTACACCTTC

v_gene: TRBV9
j_gene: TRBJ1-2
d_gene: TRBD1
abundance: NA
CDR3aa: CASSVALPGQGSYTF
CDR3nt: TGTGCCAGCAGCGTAGCCCTTCCGGGACAGGGGTCCTACACCTTC

v_gene: TRBV6-6
j_gene: TRBJ1-6
d_gene: TRBD1
abundance: few
CDR3aa: CASRLGTGPNSPLHF
CDR3nt: TGTGCCAGCAGACTAGGGACAGGCCCAAATTCACCCCTCCACTTT

v_gene: TRBV5-4
j_gene: TRBJ2-7
d_gene: NA
abundance: NA
CDR3aa: CASSFSGYEQYF
CDR3nt: TGTGCCAGCAGCTTTTCAGGGTACGAGCAGTACTTC

v_gene: TRBV7-9
j_gene: TRBJ2-3
d_gene: NA
abundance: NA
CDR3aa: CASSLDVGDTQYF
CDR3nt: TGTGCCAGCAGCTTAGACGTCGGAGATACGCAGTATTTT

v_gene: TRBV6-2/TRBV6-3
j_gene: TRBJ1-1
d_gene: TRBD1
abundance: NA
CDR3aa: CASSSGTGRAFF
CDR3nt: TGTGCCAGCAGCTCCGGGACAGGGCGAGCTTTCTTT

v_gene: TRBV9
j_gene: TRBJ1-1
d_gene: NA
abundance: few
CDR3aa: CASSVAVGEAFF
CDR3nt: TGTGCCAGCAGCGTAGCCGTGGGTGAAGCTTTCTTT

v_gene: TRBV24-1
j_gene: TRBJ1-2
d_gene: NA
abundance: NA
CDR3aa: CATSDSSTAYGYTF
CDR3nt: TGTGCCACCAGTGATTCCAGTACCGCCTATGGCTACACCTTC

v_gene: TRBV12-3/TRBV12-4
j_gene: TRBJ1-2
d_gene: NA
abundance: NA
CDR3aa: CASSPDGSYGYTF
CDR3nt: TGTGCCAGCAGCCCGGACGGAAGCTATGGCTACACCTTC

v_gene: TRBV7-9
j_gene: TRBJ2-3
d_gene: TRBD2
abundance: few
CDR3aa: CASSPSGGWGSTDTQYF
CDR3nt: TGTGCCAGCAGCCCCTCGGGAGGCTGGGGAAGCACAGATACGCAGTATTTT

v_gene: TRBV4-1
j_gene: TRBJ1-5
d_gene: NA
abundance: NA
CDR3aa: CASSLSPSHQPQHF
CDR3nt: TGCGCCAGCAGCCTTTCTCCCTCCCATCAGCCCCAGCATTTT

v_gene: TRBV6-6
j_gene: TRBJ2-5
d_gene: NA
abundance: NA
CDR3aa: CASSYGGQQETQYF
CDR3nt: TGTGCCAGCAGTTATGGAGGGCAGCAAGAGACCCAGTACTTC

v_gene: TRBV3-1/TRBV3-2
j_gene: TRBJ1-2
d_gene: TRBD1
abundance: once
CDR3aa: CASSQEGQSYGYTF
CDR3nt: TGTGCCAGCAGCCAAGAGGGACAGAGCTATGGCTACACCTTC

v_gene: TRBV4-1
j_gene: TRBJ2-7
d_gene: NA
abundance: NA
CDR3aa: CASSQGKGQNSYEQYF
CDR3nt: TGCGCCAGCAGCCAAGGTAAAGGACAGAACTCCTACGAGCAGTACTTC

v_gene: TRBV4-2
j_gene: TRBJ2-1
d_gene: TRBD2
abundance: NA
CDR3aa: CASSQAGLAGDNEQFF
CDR3nt: TGTGCCAGCAGCCAAGCTGGACTAGCGGGGGACAATGAGCAGTTCTTC

v_gene: TRBV18
j_gene: TRBJ1-3
d_gene: TRBD1
abundance: NA
CDR3aa: CASTSQGDHSGNTIYF
CDR3nt: TGTGCCAGCACAAGCCAGGGGGACCACTCTGGAAACACCATATATTTT

v_gene: TRBV6-2/TRBV6-3
j_gene: TRBJ2-7
d_gene: NA
abundance: NA
CDR3aa: CASSSTDTYEQYF
CDR3nt: TGTGCCAGCAGTTCGACCGACACCTACGAGCAGTACTTC

v_gene: TRBV19
j_gene: TRBJ2-1
d_gene: NA
abundance: NA
CDR3aa: CASSTPQQGSSYNEQFF
CDR3nt: TGTGCCAGTAGTACCCCCCAGCAGGGGAGCTCCTACAATGAGCAGTTCTTC

v_gene: TRBV12-3/TRBV12-4
j_gene: TRBJ1-1
d_gene: NA
abundance: NA
CDR3aa: CASSLMGNTEAFF
CDR3nt: TGTGCCAGCAGTTTAATGGGGAACACTGAAGCTTTCTTT

v_gene: TRBV3-1/TRBV3-2
j_gene: TRBJ2-1
d_gene: TRBD2
abundance: NA
CDR3aa: CASSQLAGGEQFF
CDR3nt: TGTGCCAGCAGCCAACTAGCGGGGGGTGAGCAGTTCTTC

v_gene: TRBV2
j_gene: TRBJ1-2
d_gene: TRBD1
abundance: NA
CDR3aa: CASSLPDRDFWGYTF
CDR3nt: TGTGCCAGCAGTCTTCCGGACAGGGATTTTTGGGGCTACACCTTC

v_gene: TRBV2
j_gene: TRBJ2-3
d_gene: TRBD1
abundance: NA
CDR3aa: CASSPRGQRLTDTQYF
CDR3nt: TGTGCCAGCAGCCCCAGGGGACAGAGGTTGACAGATACGCAGTATTTT

v_gene: TRBV6-5
j_gene: TRBJ1-5
d_gene: NA
abundance: NA
CDR3aa: CASRQLHQPQHF
CDR3nt: TGTGCCAGCAGGCAGCTACATCAGCCCCAGCATTTT

v_gene: TRBV27
j_gene: TRBJ2-4
d_gene: NA
abundance: NA
CDR3aa: CASSSAWVGSKNIQYF
CDR3nt: TGTGCCAGCAGTTCGGCTTGGGTGGGGTCCAAAAACATTCAGTACTTC

v_gene: TRBV19
j_gene: TRBJ1-1
d_gene: NA
abundance: NA
CDR3aa: CASSIVIGNTEAFF
CDR3nt: TGTGCCAGTAGTATAGTAATAGGGAACACTGAAGCTTTCTTT

v_gene: TRBV28
j_gene: TRBJ1-1
d_gene: NA
abundance: NA
CDR3aa: CASSFRSMNTEAFF
CDR3nt: TGTGCCAGCAGTTTCAGGTCAATGAACACTGAAGCTTTCTTT

v_gene: TRBV3-1/TRBV3-2
j_gene: TRBJ1-5
d_gene: NA
abundance: NA
CDR3aa: CASSQITASPQHF
CDR3nt: TGTGCCAGCAGCCAAATAACGGCCTCGCCCCAGCATTTT